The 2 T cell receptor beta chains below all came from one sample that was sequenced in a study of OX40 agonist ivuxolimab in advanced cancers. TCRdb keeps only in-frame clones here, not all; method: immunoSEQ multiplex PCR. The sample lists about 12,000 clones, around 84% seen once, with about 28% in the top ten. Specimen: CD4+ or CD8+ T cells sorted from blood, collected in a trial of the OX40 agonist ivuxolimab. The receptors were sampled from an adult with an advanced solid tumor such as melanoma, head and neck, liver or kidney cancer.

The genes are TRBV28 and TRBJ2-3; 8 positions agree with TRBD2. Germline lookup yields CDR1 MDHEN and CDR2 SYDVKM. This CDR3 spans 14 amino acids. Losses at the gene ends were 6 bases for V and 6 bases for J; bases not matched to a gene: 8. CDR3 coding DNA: TGTGCCAGCAGAGGGGGACTAGGTATGGATACGCAGTATTTT. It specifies CASRGGLGMDTQYF.

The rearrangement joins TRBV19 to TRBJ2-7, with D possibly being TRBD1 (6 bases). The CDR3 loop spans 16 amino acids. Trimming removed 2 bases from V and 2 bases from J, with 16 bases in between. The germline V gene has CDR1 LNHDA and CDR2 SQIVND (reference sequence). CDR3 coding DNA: TGTGCCAGTAGTATATACTTCCCGGACAGTGCCTACGAGCAGTACTTC. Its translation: CASSIYFPDSAYEQYF. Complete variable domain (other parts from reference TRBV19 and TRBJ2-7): DGGITQSPKYLFRKEGQNVTLSCEQNLNHDAMYWYRQDPGQGLRLIYYSQIVNDFQKGDIAEGYSVSREKKESFPLTVTSAQKNPTAFYLCASSIYFPDSAYEQYFGPGTRLTVT.